This T cell receptor (beta chain) came from a study of human thymus T cells. CDR1 and CDR2 from the germline V gene are MDHEN and SYDVKM. Trimming removed 1 base from V and 6 bases from J, with 19 bases in between. The CDR3 length is 17 residues. Here immunoSEQ multiplex PCR was the method, and the copy in TCRdb shows in-frame clones only, minus some. Among about 130,000 clones listed, around 94% were seen once. It was from resections taken during corrective heart surgery that the thymus tissue came. The donors were infants in Finland with congenital heart defects, otherwise immunologically healthy. This sequence originates from a boy younger than two with a congenital heart defect but otherwise immunologically healthy. V and J are TRBV28 and TRBJ1-3; D uncertain. The sequencing input was thymus tissue. CDR3 sequence: CASSLSSTTHVKNTIYF. CDR3 nucleotides: TGTGCCAGCAGTTTATCCTCGACGACCCACGTAAAAAACACCATATATTTT.